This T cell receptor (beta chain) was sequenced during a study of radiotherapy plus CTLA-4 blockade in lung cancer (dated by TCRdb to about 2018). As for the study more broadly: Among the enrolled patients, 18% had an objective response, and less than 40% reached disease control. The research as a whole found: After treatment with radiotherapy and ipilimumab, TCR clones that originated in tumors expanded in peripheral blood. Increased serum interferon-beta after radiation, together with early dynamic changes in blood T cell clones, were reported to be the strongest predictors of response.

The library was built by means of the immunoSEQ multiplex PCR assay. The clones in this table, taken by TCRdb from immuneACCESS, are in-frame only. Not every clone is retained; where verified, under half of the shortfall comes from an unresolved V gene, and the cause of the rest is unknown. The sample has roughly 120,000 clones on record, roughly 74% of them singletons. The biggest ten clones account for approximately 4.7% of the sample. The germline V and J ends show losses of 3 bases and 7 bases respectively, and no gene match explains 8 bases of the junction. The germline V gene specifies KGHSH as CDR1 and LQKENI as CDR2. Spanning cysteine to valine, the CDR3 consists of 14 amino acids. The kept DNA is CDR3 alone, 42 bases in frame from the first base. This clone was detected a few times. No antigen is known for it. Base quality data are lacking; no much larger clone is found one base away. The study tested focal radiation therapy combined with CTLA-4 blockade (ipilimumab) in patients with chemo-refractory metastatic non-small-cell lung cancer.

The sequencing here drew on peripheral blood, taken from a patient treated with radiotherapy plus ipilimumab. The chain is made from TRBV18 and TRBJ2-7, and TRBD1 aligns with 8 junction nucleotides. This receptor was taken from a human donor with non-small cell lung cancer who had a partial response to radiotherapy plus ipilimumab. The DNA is TGTGCCAGCTCACCCGGGACAGGTCCTAGAGAGCAGTACGTC. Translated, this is CASSPGTGPREQYV.